One sample yielded the 22 T cell receptor beta chains listed below, sequenced in a study of blood T cell repertoires in COVID-19. Measured with immunoSEQ multiplex PCR; TCRdb has only the in-frame clones, and not every one. The repertoire holds around 56,000 clones, with 90% as singletons. Specimen: peripheral blood. These receptors were collected from a man at least 80 years old with acute or convalescent COVID-19.

The gene calls are TRBV10-3 and TRBJ1-2; D not certain. V lost 4 bases to trimming and J lost 0 bases, with 6 bases between them. Germline assignment: CDR1 ENHRY and CDR2 SYGVKD. The CDR3 consists of 13 residues. Here the CDR3 reads CAISGGANYGYTF. The CDR3 DNA sequence: TGTGCCATCAGTGGAGGAGCTAACTATGGCTACACCTTC.

CDR3 sequence (DNA): TGTGCCAGCAGCTTAGCCGCAGGGGGCTATGAAAAACTGTTTTTT. Amino acids: CASSLAAGGYEKLFF. The chain carries TRBV7-9 and TRBJ1-4; 8 bases agree with TRBD1. The CDR3 totals 15 residues. The junction had 3 bases not matched to a gene; V was cut back by 0 bases and J by 6 bases. Germline V gene data show CDR1 as SEHNR and CDR2 as FQNEAQ (reference sequence). Combining the CDR3 with reference TRBV7-9 and TRBJ1-4 gives the whole variable domain DTGVSQNPRHKITKRGQNVTFRCDPISEHNRLYWYRQTLGQGPEFLTYFQNEAQLEKSRLLSDRFSAERPKGSFSTLEIQRTEQGDSAMYLCASSLAAGGYEKLFFGSGTQLSVL.

The chain is built from TRBV9 and TRBJ2-4; TRBD1 matches at 10 bases. This CDR3 has 16 residues. The germline V gene has CDR1 SGDLS and CDR2 YYNGEE. J gave up 8 bases and V 0 bases, and 8 bases lay outside the gene matches. The CDR3 bases are TGTGCCAGCAGCGTAGAGGGGGACAGGGGTATGGACATTCAGTACTTC. Translation: CASSVEGDRGMDIQYF. The full variable domain, rest sourced from reference TRBV9 and TRBJ2-4, is DSGVTQTPKHLITATGQRVTLRCSPRSGDLSVYWYQQSLDQGLQFLIQYYNGEERAKGNILERFSAQQFPDLHSELNLSSLELGDSALYFCASSVEGDRGMDIQYFGAGTRLSVL.

The V and J genes are TRBV18 and TRBJ2-2; a possible D gene is TRBD1 (6 bases). Germline V gene lookup returns CDR1 KGHSH and CDR2 LQKENI. The germline V and J ends were trimmed by 0 bases and 2 bases, with 10 bases remaining between them. The CDR3 is 16 amino acids. The CDR3 spells CASSPPRTANTGELFF. As DNA, the CDR3 is TGTGCCAGCTCACCACCTAGGACAGCAAACACCGGGGAGCTGTTTTTT.

The chain couples TRBV19 to TRBJ2-6; D may be TRBD1 (6 bases). The V gene's germline CDR1 is LNHDA and CDR2 SQIVND (reference sequence). The CDR3 extends over 15 amino acids. The germline V and J ends were trimmed by 7 bases and 2 bases, with 12 bases remaining between them. The CDR3 here is CASTGTPPGANVLTF. CDR3 DNA: TGTGCCAGTACAGGGACACCCCCTGGGGCCAACGTCCTGACTTTC.

The rearrangement uses TRBV4-1 and TRBJ2-1, with 9 bases fitting TRBD2. V was clipped by 0 bases and J by 3 bases; unmatched bases: 3. This CDR3 has 16 residues. CDR1 is MGHRA, CDR2 YSYEKL, per germline. The CDR3 nucleotides are TGCGCCAGCAGCCAAGAGACTAGCGGAAGCTACAATGAGCAGTTCTTC. Translation gives CASSQETSGSYNEQFF.

The V call is TRBV15, the J call TRBJ2-7; D might be TRBD1 (6 bases). The CDR3 totals 15 residues. V was shortened by 1 base and J by 7 bases, with 17 bases between the two germline ends. Germline-derived CDR1 and CDR2 are LNHNV and YYDKDF (reference sequence). The CDR3 DNA reads as TGTGCCACCAGCAGAGTTGGGGGCCCCTGGGAGGAGCAGTACTTC. Its translation is CATSRVGGPWEEQYF.

This chain links TRBV11-2 with TRBJ1-1; a weak D match, TRBD1 (6 bases). The germline V gene has CDR1 SGHAT and CDR2 FQNNGV. This CDR3 has 13 amino acids. V was pared by 4 bases and J by 4 bases, with 10 bases between. CDR3 in DNA: TGTGCCAGCAGCTCCCAGGGGTCCACTGAAGCTTTCTTT. Amino acids: CASSSQGSTEAFF.

This chain connects TRBV27 to TRBJ1-2; maybe TRBD1 (5 bases). Trimming removed 2 bases at V and 4 bases at J, with 8 bases between. Germline V gene sequence: CDR1 MNHEY, CDR2 SMNVEV (reference sequence). This CDR3 is 13 amino acids long. Here the CDR3 DNA reads TGTGCCAGCAGTTTAACAGGCGGCTATGGCTACACCTTC. It yields the protein CASSLTGGYGYTF.

V usage is TRBV18 and J usage is TRBJ2-6, with 9 bases fitting TRBD2. The CDR3 is made up of 19 amino acids. The V and J ends lost 0 bases and 0 bases, in that order; junction bases with no gene match: 6. The germline V gene has CDR1 KGHSH and CDR2 LQKENI. The CDR3 here is CASSPPGVAGDSGANVLTF. The CDR3 DNA is TGTGCCAGCTCACCACCTGGAGTAGCGGGGGACTCTGGGGCCAACGTCCTGACTTTC.

In this sample, this clone turned up once. V and J are TRBV27 and TRBJ1-2; tentative D call: TRBD1 (5 bases). Germline CDR1 and CDR2: MNHEY and SMNVEV (reference sequence). The CDR3 totals 15 residues. V was pared by 4 bases and J by 6 bases, with 18 bases between. CDR3 coding DNA: TGTGCCAGCAGTTCCCCCGCTGCAGGGCCAAATGGCTACACCTTC. Residues: CASSSPAAGPNGYTF.

The chain is built from TRBV5-1 and TRBJ1-1; the D gene is possibly TRBD1 (5 bases). Germline CDR1 reads SGHRS; CDR2 reads YFSETQ. The CDR3 has 15 residues. V lost 0 bases and J lost 0, with 9 bases in between. The CDR3 DNA reads TGCGCCAGCAGCTTGGTAGGACATCTGAACACTGAAGCTTTCTTT. Encoded protein: CASSLVGHLNTEAFF.

The chain is built from TRBV3-1 (or the pseudogene TRBV3-2) and TRBJ2-5; 9 nucleotides match TRBD1. The CDR3 is made up of 14 amino acids. With V trimmed by 4 bases and J by 4 bases, 4 bases remained unmatched. In germline, CDR1 is LGHDT, CDR2 YNNKEL (reference sequence). CDR3 protein: CASSREDRGETQYF. The CDR3 nucleotides are TGTGCCAGCAGCCGAGAGGACAGGGGAGAGACCCAGTACTTC.

The chain is built from TRBV15 and TRBJ2-3; 10 bases are a match to TRBD1. With V trimmed by 0 bases and J by 6 bases, 3 bases remained unmatched. Germline-derived CDR1 and CDR2 are LNHNV and YYDKDF (reference sequence). This CDR3 comprises 15 residues. For the CDR3, the DNA is TGTGCCACCAGCAGAGAGACAGGGGGCTACGATACGCAGTATTTT. Translation: CATSRETGGYDTQYF. The full variable domain, with the rest looked up from reference TRBV15 and TRBJ2-3, is DAMVIQNPRYQVTQFGKPVTLSCSQTLNHNVMYWYQQKSSQAPKLLFHYYDKDFNNEADTPDNFQSRRPNTSFCFLDIRSPGLGDTAMYLCATSRETGGYDTQYFGPGTRLTVL.

The chain couples TRBV2 to TRBJ1-2; D remains ambiguous. Between the trimmed V and J ends, which lost 2 bases and 8 bases, there was a span of 12 bases. This CDR3 contains 13 residues. Germline CDR1 and CDR2: SNHLY and FYNNEI. The CDR3 here is CASSETREEGYTF. CDR3 nucleotide sequence: TGTGCCAGCAGTGAAACGAGGGAAGAGGGCTACACCTTC. Looking up the rest from reference TRBV2 and TRBJ1-2 gives the full variable domain: EPEVTQTPSHQVTQMGQEVILRCVPISNHLYFYWYRQILGQKVEFLVSFYNNEISEKSEIFDDQFSVERPDGSNFTLKIRSTKLEDSAMYFCASSETREEGYTFGSGTRLTVV.

This clone was observed once. This rearrangement joins TRBV19 to TRBJ1-4; possibly TRBD1 for D (5 bases). The germline V gene encodes CDR1 LNHDA and CDR2 SQIVND (reference sequence). The V end lost 8 bases, the J end lost 8 bases, and 18 bases lay between the germline ends. The CDR3 sequence is 14 residues long. CDR3 sequence (DNA): TGTGCCAGTGGGACTCCGACCGTCTACGAAAAACTGTTTTTT. Translated: CASGTPTVYEKLFF.

The V gene is TRBV24-1, the J gene TRBJ2-1; D might be TRBD1 (5 bases). Germline V gene lookup returns CDR1 KGHDR and CDR2 SFDVKD. V dropped 0 bases and J dropped 1 base, with 9 bases sitting between them. The CDR3 totals 16 residues. In DNA form, the CDR3 reads TGTGCCACCAGTGATTTGGGGTCAGGGTCCTACAATGAGCAGTTCTTC. Its translation: CATSDLGSGSYNEQFF.

V is TRBV15 and J is TRBJ2-5; D perhaps matches TRBD2 (6 bases). Germline V gives CDR1 LNHNV, CDR2 YYDKDF (reference sequence). Trimming took off 1 base at V and 0 bases at J, with 12 bases between the two ends. This CDR3 is built from 16 residues. The DNA of the CDR3 is TGTGCCACCAGCAGAGGTGGCGGGGAGTACCAAGAGACCCAGTACTTC. It is translated as CATSRGGGEYQETQYF. The full variable domain, with the rest looked up from reference TRBV15 and TRBJ2-5, is DAMVIQNPRYQVTQFGKPVTLSCSQTLNHNVMYWYQQKSSQAPKLLFHYYDKDFNNEADTPDNFQSRRPNTSFCFLDIRSPGLGDTAMYLCATSRGGGEYQETQYFGPGTRLLVL.

The chain employs TRBV7-2 and TRBJ2-5; 12 nucleotides agree with TRBD2. Looked up from germline, CDR1 is SGHTA and CDR2 is FQGNSA. Trimming took 6 bases from V and 5 from J; bases not matched to a gene: 4. The CDR3 has 14 residues. This CDR3 reads CASRPTSGSETQYF. DNA for the CDR3: TGTGCCAGCAGACCGACTAGCGGGAGTGAGACCCAGTACTTC.

V usage is TRBV11-2 and J usage is TRBJ2-3; TRBD2 matches at 12 bases. V lost 3 bases to trimming and J lost 6 bases; unmatched junction nucleotides: 4. There are 15 residues in the CDR3. CDR1 is SGHAT and CDR2 is FQNNGV in the germline V gene. The CDR3 region is CASSFGLAGSDTQYF. The CDR3, as DNA: TGTGCCAGCAGCTTCGGACTAGCGGGGTCTGATACGCAGTATTTT. Full variable domain (missing parts from reference TRBV11-2 and TRBJ2-3): EAGVAQSPRYKIIEKRQSVAFWCNPISGHATLYWYQQILGQGPKLLIQFQNNGVVDDSQLPKDRFSAERLKGVDSTLKIQPAKLEDSAVYLCASSFGLAGSDTQYFGPGTRLTVL.

The V and J genes are TRBV11-2 and TRBJ2-2; D not resolved. V lost 11 bases, J lost 0 bases, and 13 bases lay in between. Germline values: CDR1 SGHAT, CDR2 FQNNGV. The CDR3 consists of 14 residues. The CDR3 DNA reads TGTGCCGGATCCCCCGGGTCGAACACCGGGGAGCTGTTTTTT. Its translation is CAGSPGSNTGELFF.

This chain links TRBV11-3 with TRBJ2-1; D perhaps matches TRBD1 (5 bases). V dropped 5 bases and J dropped 5 bases, with 10 bases sitting between them. The CDR3 has 13 residues. Germline V gene sequence: CDR1 SGHNT, CDR2 YENEEA. The CDR3 loop reads CASSVVGHNEQFF. The CDR3 DNA reads TGTGCCAGCAGCGTTGTGGGGCACAATGAGCAGTTCTTC.